This paragraph reports one T cell receptor beta chain. Antigen: not known. Time point given: cycle 4 day 1 (C4D1), after six to seven weeks of nivolumab. Every single patient, without exception, relapsed after autologous stem cell transplantation, and brentuximab vedotin exposure varied. This specimen comes from a study of PD-1 blockade in classical Hodgkin lymphoma. Background on the study: Nivolumab 3 mg/kg was given intravenously every 2 weeks. Study-level points and caveats: A significant rise in TCR diversity by C4D1 was seen for CD4+ but not CD8+ cells. Why repertoires differed is undefined; disease activity or prior therapy possibly contributed. Newly diagnosed patients and complete responders had comparable diversity at baseline.

The germline V and J ends were trimmed by 2 bases and 1 base, with 9 bases remaining between them. Germline V CDR1 and CDR2: SGHRS, YFSETQ. CDR3 length: 14 residues. TCRdb's table, derived via immunoSEQ multiplex PCR, lists solely in-frame clones and lacks some. This table has some 93,000 clones, about 77% appearing once. Here the sequenced sample was peripheral blood mononuclear cells (PBMCs), taken before the fourth cycle of nivolumab. The clonotype comes from a human donor with classical Hodgkin lymphoma. The gene calls are TRBV5-1 and TRBJ1-1; TRBD1 might be the D (6 bases). CDR3 residues: CASSFTDRNTEAFF. CDR3 in DNA: TGCGCCAGCAGCTTTACGGACAGGAACACTGAAGCTTTCTTT.